Listed here are 29 T cell receptor beta chains from one sample, sequenced in a study of T cells in Graves' hyperthyroidism and ophthalmopathy. RNA transcripts gave rise to amplified TCR beta CDR3 regions. Carried out on the TCR CDR3, a first-round RT-PCR used the HTBI primer set. TCRdb used MiXCR to reprocess the multiplex PCR reads, holding one entry per CDR3 protein. The table includes about 300,000 distinct CDR3 sequences, roughly 13% detected once. Sequences were obtained from blood. The receptors stem from a woman aged 40 to 55 with Graves' hyperthyroidism.

This clonotype was seen more than once but under ten times. The V gene is TRBV6-4, the J gene TRBJ2-6, with 7 bases matching TRBD1. This CDR3 comprises 16 residues. V lost 8 bases, J lost 1 base, and 8 bases stayed unmatched. The germline gives CDR1 MRHNA, CDR2 SNTAGT. CDR3 loop: CASSASGQSGANVLTF. Written as DNA, the CDR3 is TGTGCCAGCTCCGCCTCGGGACAGTCTGGGGCCAACGTCCTGACTTTC.

This chain connects TRBV28 to TRBJ2-1, with D possibly being TRBD1 (5 bases). V lost 2 bases to trimming and J lost 4 bases, with 9 bases between them. Germline values: CDR1 MDHEN, CDR2 SYDVKM. CDR3 length: 14 residues. CDR3 residues: CASSLPDRYNEQFF. The CDR3, as DNA: TGTGCCAGCAGTTTACCAGACAGATACAATGAGCAGTTCTTC.

CDR3 DNA sequence: TGTGTCACCCCACAGGAGGAACAAGAGACCCAGTACTTC. Residues: CVTPQEEQETQYF. V gene TRBV9 combines with J gene TRBJ2-5; the D call may be TRBD1 or TRBD2 (5 bases each). The length of the CDR3 is 13 residues. In germline, CDR1 is SGDLS, CDR2 YYNGEE.

The rearrangement joins TRBV5-4 to TRBJ2-6, with D tentatively TRBD1 or TRBD2 (5 bases each). V was shortened by 5 bases and J by 0 bases, with 15 bases between the two germline ends. CDR1 and CDR2 from the germline V gene are SGHNT and YYREEE (reference sequence). The length of the CDR3 is 17 residues. CDR3 sequence: CASRGDGPGSGANVLTF. The DNA for the CDR3 is TGTGCCAGCAGGGGGGACGGACCTGGCTCTGGGGCCAACGTCCTGACTTTC.

This clonotype was recorded at least ten times. This chain uses TRBV28 with TRBJ1-1; maybe TRBD1 (6 bases). This CDR3 is 15 amino acids long. Germline CDR1 and CDR2: MDHEN and SYDVKM. Trimming cost V 2 bases and J 10 bases, with 20 bases left between them. CDR3 nucleotide sequence: TGTGCCAGCAGTTTACCATCAGGGACAAAGATCAGAGCTTTCTTT. Translation: CASSLPSGTKIRAFF.

This clonotype occurred a few times. A much larger clone sits a single nucleotide away, making a read error possible. The chain couples TRBV28 to TRBJ2-1; 7 bases are shared with TRBD2. This CDR3 is 14 amino acids long. Per germline, CDR1 MDHEN and CDR2 SYDVKM. V dropped 6 bases and J dropped 5; count of bases not matched to a gene: 7. The CDR3 nucleotides are TGTGCCAGCAGACATAGCGGGCTCCACAATGAGCAGTTCTTC. This sequence encodes CASRHSGLHNEQFF.

This clonotype was picked up a small number of times. The chain couples TRBV3-1 to TRBJ2-7, with D possibly matching TRBD1 (6 bases). The CDR3 sequence is 14 residues long. The V end lost 1 base, the J end lost 5 bases, and 12 bases lay between the germline ends. Germline V gene sequence: CDR1 LGHDT, CDR2 YNNKEL (reference sequence). The chain's CDR3 is CASSQGRGGHEQYF. CDR3 coding DNA: TGTGCCAGCAGCCAAGGCAGGGGTGGTCACGAGCAGTACTTC.

V and J are TRBV12-3 or TRBV12-4 and TRBJ1-3; D gene uncertain. The CDR3 runs 14 residues. Trimming took 5 bases from V and 0 from J, leaving 8 bases between them. This CDR3 is CASSGGYSGNTIYF. The CDR3 DNA follows: TGTGCCAGCAGTGGTGGCTACTCTGGAAACACCATATATTTT.

The chain recombines TRBV28 with TRBJ2-7, with 9 bases fitting TRBD1. Germline V gives CDR1 MDHEN, CDR2 SYDVKM. CDR3 length: 14 residues. With V trimmed by 9 bases and J by 5 bases, 11 bases remained unmatched. CDR3 sequence: CASRGTGYDDEQYF. The CDR3 region has the DNA TGTGCCAGTAGAGGGACAGGGTATGACGACGAGCAGTACTTC. Looking up the rest from reference TRBV28 and TRBJ2-7 gives the full variable domain: DVKVTQSSRYLVKRTGEKVFLECVQDMDHENMFWYRQDPGLGLRLIYFSYDVKMKEKGDIPEGYSVSREKKERFSLILESASTNQTSMYLCASRGTGYDDEQYFGPGTRLTVT.

This clonotype has at least ten counts. The chain carries TRBV7-9 and TRBJ1-1; D is uncertain. V gave up 5 bases and J gave up 0 bases, with 10 bases separating them. CDR1 is SEHNR, CDR2 FQNEAQ, per germline (reference sequence). This CDR3 has 14 residues. CDR3 region: CASSPRRVNTEAFF. Written as DNA, the CDR3 is TGTGCCAGCAGCCCCAGGAGGGTGAACACTGAAGCTTTCTTT.

The chain carries TRBV6-4 and TRBJ2-2; 9 nucleotides line up with TRBD1. The CDR3 consists of 15 residues. The ends lost 2 bases at V and 6 bases at J; junction bases unmatched: 4. Germline lookup yields CDR1 MRHNA and CDR2 SNTAGT. In DNA form, the CDR3 reads TGTGCCAGCAGTGACGGGACAGGGAGTCCCGGGGAGCTGTTTTTT. Translating it yields CASSDGTGSPGELFF.

This clonotype was detected ten times or more. This chain uses TRBV29-1 with TRBJ1-4; 8 bases align to TRBD1. V lost 4 bases to trimming and J lost 3 bases; unmatched junction nucleotides: 1. Germline assignment: CDR1 SQVTM and CDR2 ANQGSEA. CDR3 length equals 13 residues. This chain's CDR3 is CSVGQGSNEKLFF. For the CDR3, the DNA is TGCAGCGTTGGACAGGGGTCTAATGAAAAACTGTTTTTT.

In its sample, this clonotype was seen many times. The genes are TRBV2 and TRBJ1-2; TRBD1 is a possible D gene (5 bases). The CDR3 extends over 14 amino acids. CDR1 and CDR2 from the germline V gene are SNHLY and FYNNEI. Trimming took 6 bases from V and 5 from J, leaving 16 bases between them. CDR3 in amino acids: CASREGRDRYGYTF. CDR3 bases: TGTGCCAGCAGGGAGGGCAGGGATAGGTATGGCTACACCTTC.

This clonotype was found a few times. The chain employs TRBV11-3 and TRBJ2-2, with TRBD2 matching over 12 bases. This CDR3 region has 20 residues. CDR1 is SGHNT and CDR2 is YENEEA in the germline V gene. V was pared by 5 bases and J by 3 bases, with 16 bases of the junction left unmatched. CDR3 nucleotide sequence: TGTGCCAGCAGCCCACGGACTAGCGGGACCTCTCGGGGGTACACCGGGGAGCTGTTTTTT. It yields the protein CASSPRTSGTSRGYTGELFF.

This clonotype was picked up many times. The gene calls are TRBV11-2 and TRBJ2-6; TRBD1 might be the D (6 bases). Trimming removed 4 bases from V and 2 bases from J, with 12 bases in between. Germline CDR1 and CDR2: SGHAT and FQNNGV. The CDR3 totals 16 residues. CDR3 loop: CASSSRGIPGANVLTF. CDR3 sequence (DNA): TGTGCCAGCAGCTCTAGGGGGATCCCTGGGGCCAACGTCCTGACTTTC. The full variable domain, in which reference TRBV11-2 and TRBJ2-6 provide the parts outside the CDR3, is EAGVAQSPRYKIIEKRQSVAFWCNPISGHATLYWYQQILGQGPKLLIQFQNNGVVDDSQLPKDRFSAERLKGVDSTLKIQPAKLEDSAVYLCASSSRGIPGANVLTFGAGSRLTVL.

This clonotype showed up many times. The gene calls are TRBV16 and TRBJ1-1; D unresolved. The germline V and J ends were trimmed by 5 bases and 1 base, with 11 bases remaining between them. Germline CDR1 KGHSY, CDR2 FQNENV. The CDR3 is 14 amino acids. The DNA for the CDR3 is TGTGCCAGCAGCGAAAGGGAACGGAACACTGAAGCTTTCTTT. Amino acids: CASSERERNTEAFF.

This clonotype was found many times. V usage is TRBV7-9 and J usage is TRBJ2-2; D unresolved. The germline V and J ends were trimmed by 5 bases and 3 bases, with 10 bases remaining between them. The CDR3 totals 14 residues. CDR1 and CDR2 (germline): SEHNR, FQNEAQ (reference sequence). The CDR3 DNA is TGTGCCAGCAGCCCGGGTTTGGACACCGGGGAGCTGTTTTTT. Translated: CASSPGLDTGELFF.

This clonotype was observed many times. The chain carries TRBV9 and TRBJ1-2, with D possibly being TRBD1 (5 bases). Germline lookup yields CDR1 SGDLS and CDR2 YYNGEE. Trimming cost V 3 bases and J 4 bases, with 16 bases left between them. This CDR3 is 15 amino acids long. Written as DNA, the CDR3 is TGTGCCAGCAGCGCACCGGGGGGACGGAGCTATGGCTACACCTTC. Protein sequence: CASSAPGGRSYGYTF.

This clonotype was detected many times. This chain joins TRBV30 and TRBJ1-5, with D tentatively TRBD1 (5 bases). V lost 2 bases to trimming and J lost 5 bases, with 19 bases between them. There are 16 residues in the CDR3. From germline, CDR1 is GTSNPN and CDR2 SVGIG (reference sequence). CDR3 sequence (DNA): TGTGCCTGGAGTCGAGGGGCCCTCGCGCAATATCAGCCCCAGCATTTT. This encodes CAWSRGALAQYQPQHF.

The rearrangement uses TRBV5-1 and TRBJ2-1, with TRBD1 matching 12 bases. Looked up from germline, CDR1 is SGHRS and CDR2 is YFSETQ. The CDR3 length is 18 residues. The junction had 8 bases not matched to a gene; V was cut back by 3 bases and J by 1 base. The CDR3 spells CASSSRDRGLPSYNEQFF. The CDR3 nucleotides are TGCGCCAGCAGCTCTAGGGACAGGGGGCTACCTTCCTACAATGAGCAGTTCTTC.

There are many counts of this clonotype. The chain employs TRBV11-1 and TRBJ1-5, with D unresolved. V was trimmed by 3 bases and J by 0 bases, leaving 3 bases between them. The CDR3 loop spans 13 amino acids. Germline V gives CDR1 SGHAT, CDR2 FQDESV (reference sequence). CDR3 coding DNA: TGTGCCAGCAGCTTTAGTAGCAATCAGCCCCAGCATTTT. It encodes CASSFSSNQPQHF.

This clonotype was detected ten times or more. The chain carries TRBV12-3 or TRBV12-4 and TRBJ1-5; D call uncertain. This CDR3 is built from 12 residues. The germline V and J ends were trimmed by 2 bases and 6 bases, with 5 bases remaining between them. This CDR3 is CASSLPGQPQHF. As DNA, the CDR3 is TGTGCCAGCAGTTTACCAGGTCAGCCCCAGCATTTT.

CDR3 region: CASSPRQAGSTGELFF. CDR3 DNA sequence: TGTGCCAGCTCACCACGTCAGGCAGGGAGCACCGGGGAGCTGTTTTTT. The chain joins TRBV18 to TRBJ2-2; the D call may be TRBD1 or TRBD2 (5 bases each). Germline lookup yields CDR1 KGHSH and CDR2 LQKENI. This CDR3 is 16 amino acids long. Trimming left V 1 base short and J 4 bases short, with 13 bases between.

Of note for this clonotype: A read error may explain this, as a much larger clone is one base away. The chain couples TRBV9 to TRBJ1-6, with TRBD1 matching 8 bases. The CDR3 runs 14 residues. Germline V CDR1 and CDR2: SGDLS, YYNGEE. The CDR3 sequence: CAISSRDRHSPLHF. The CDR3 coding sequence is TGTGCCATCAGCTCCCGGGACAGGCATTCACCCCTCCACTTT.

This clonotype was picked up many times. The J gene is TRBJ1-2, the V gene TRBV3-1; unclear D gene. The CDR3 covers 11 residues. Germline CDR1 and CDR2: LGHDT and YNNKEL (reference sequence). V lost 6 bases to trimming and J lost 6 bases, with 8 bases between them. In DNA, the CDR3 is TGTGCCAGCAGTTGGAGCAATGGCTACACCTTC. Translation: CASSWSNGYTF. Drawing the rest from reference TRBV3-1 and TRBJ1-2, the complete variable domain is DTAVSQTPKYLVTQMGNDKSIKCEQNLGHDTMYWYKQDSKKFLKIMFSYNNKELIINETVPNRFSPKSPDKAHLNLHINSLELGDSAVYFCASSWSNGYTFGSGTRLTVV.

The rearrangement joins TRBV5-5 to TRBJ2-1, with no clear D. Trimming stripped 4 bases from V and 6 bases from J, with 14 bases between. Germline CDR1 reads SGHKS; CDR2 reads YYEKEE (reference sequence). This CDR3 spans 14 amino acids. The CDR3 region is CASSPGQLGNEQFF. The CDR3 DNA follows: TGTGCCAGCAGCCCAGGCCAGCTGGGCAATGAGCAGTTCTTC.

This clonotype was picked up many times. V gene TRBV7-2 combines with J gene TRBJ2-1, with 9 bases aligning to TRBD2. This CDR3 spans 15 amino acids. J gave up 4 bases and V 1 base, and 2 bases lay outside the gene matches. CDR1 and CDR2 (germline): SGHTA, FQGNSA. The CDR3 sequence is CASSLVAGVYNEQFF. The CDR3, as DNA: TGTGCCAGCAGCTTAGTAGCGGGAGTTTACAATGAGCAGTTCTTC.

Ten or more counts support this clonotype. The J gene is TRBJ2-2, the V gene TRBV2; 13 nucleotides agree with TRBD2. Trimming took 5 bases from V and 3 from J; bases not matched to a gene: 3. The CDR3 is made up of 16 amino acids. Germline V gives CDR1 SNHLY, CDR2 FYNNEI. In DNA, the CDR3 is TGTGCCAGCAGTAGACTAGCGGGAGGCGACACCGGGGAGCTGTTTTTT. It codes for CASSRLAGGDTGELFF.

This clonotype has ten or more counts. In nucleotides, the CDR3 is TGCAGTGCTAGAGACGATGGATCTCCCGTCTTGGGCTACACCTTC. Translated: CSARDDGSPVLGYTF. The chain has TRBV20-1 and TRBJ1-2; D is undetermined. The V gene's germline CDR1 is DFQATT and CDR2 SNEGSKA (reference sequence). The CDR3 is made up of 15 amino acids. V was clipped by 0 bases and J by 8 bases, with 19 bases between them.